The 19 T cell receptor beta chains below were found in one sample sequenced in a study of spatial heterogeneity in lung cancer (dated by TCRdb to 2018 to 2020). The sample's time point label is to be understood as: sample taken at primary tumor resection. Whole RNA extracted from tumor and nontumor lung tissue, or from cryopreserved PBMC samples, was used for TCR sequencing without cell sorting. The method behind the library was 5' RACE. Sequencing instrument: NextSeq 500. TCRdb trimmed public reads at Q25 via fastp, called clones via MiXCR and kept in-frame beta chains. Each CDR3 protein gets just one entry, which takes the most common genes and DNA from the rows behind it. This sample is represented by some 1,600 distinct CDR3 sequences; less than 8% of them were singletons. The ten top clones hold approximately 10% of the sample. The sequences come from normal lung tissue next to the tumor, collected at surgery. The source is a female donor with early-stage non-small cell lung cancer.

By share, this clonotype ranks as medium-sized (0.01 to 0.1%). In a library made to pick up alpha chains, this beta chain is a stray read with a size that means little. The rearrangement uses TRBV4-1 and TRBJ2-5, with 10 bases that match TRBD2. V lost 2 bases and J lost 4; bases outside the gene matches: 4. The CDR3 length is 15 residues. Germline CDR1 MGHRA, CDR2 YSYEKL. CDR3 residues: CASSQLAGEGETQYF. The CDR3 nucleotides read TGCGCCAGCAGCCAACTAGCGGGGGAGGGAGAGACCCAGTACTTC.

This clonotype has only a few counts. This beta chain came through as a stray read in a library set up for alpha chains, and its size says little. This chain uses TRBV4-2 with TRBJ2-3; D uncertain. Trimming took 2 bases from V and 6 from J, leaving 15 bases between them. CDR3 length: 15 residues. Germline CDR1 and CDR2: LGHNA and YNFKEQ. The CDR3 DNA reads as TGTGCCAGCAGCCAACTCAGGCCAACCCCCGATACGCAGTATTTT. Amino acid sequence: CASSQLRPTPDTQYF.

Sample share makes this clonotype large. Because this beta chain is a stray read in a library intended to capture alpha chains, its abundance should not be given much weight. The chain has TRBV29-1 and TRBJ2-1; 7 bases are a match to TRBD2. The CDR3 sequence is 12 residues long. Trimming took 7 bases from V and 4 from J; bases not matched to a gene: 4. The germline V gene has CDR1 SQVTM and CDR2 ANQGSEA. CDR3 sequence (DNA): TGCAGCGGGCGGGAGAATTACAATGAGCAGTTCTTC. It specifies CSGRENYNEQFF.

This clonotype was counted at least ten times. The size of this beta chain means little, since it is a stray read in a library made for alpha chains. CDR3 in amino acids: CASSQYEAFF. The CDR3 DNA sequence: TGTGCCAGCAGTCAATATGAAGCTTTCTTT. The V call is TRBV28, the J call TRBJ1-1; D is ambiguous. V was clipped by 5 bases and J by 7 bases, with 5 bases between them. CDR1 and CDR2 from the germline V gene are MDHEN and SYDVKM. The CDR3 extends over 10 amino acids.

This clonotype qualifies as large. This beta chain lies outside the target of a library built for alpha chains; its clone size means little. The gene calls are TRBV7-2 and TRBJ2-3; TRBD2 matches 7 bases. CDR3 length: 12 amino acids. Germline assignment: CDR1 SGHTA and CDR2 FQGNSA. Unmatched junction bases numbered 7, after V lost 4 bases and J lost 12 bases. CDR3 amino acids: CASSWGGMPQYF. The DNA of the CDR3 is TGTGCCAGCAGCTGGGGGGGTATGCCACAGTATTTT. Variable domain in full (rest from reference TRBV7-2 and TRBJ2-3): GAGVSQSPSNKVTEKGKDVELRCDPISGHTALYWYRQSLGQGLEFLIYFQGNSAPDKSGLPSDRFSAERTGGSVSTLTIQRTQQEDSAVYLCASSWGGMPQYFGPGTRLTVL.

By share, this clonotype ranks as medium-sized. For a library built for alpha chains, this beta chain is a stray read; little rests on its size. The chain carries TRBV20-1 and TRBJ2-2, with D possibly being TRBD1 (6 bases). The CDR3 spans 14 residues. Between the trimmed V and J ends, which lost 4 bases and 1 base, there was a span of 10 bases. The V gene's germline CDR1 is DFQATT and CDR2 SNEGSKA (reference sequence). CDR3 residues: CSAIKTGNTGELFF. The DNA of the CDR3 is TGCAGTGCTATCAAGACAGGGAACACCGGGGAGCTGTTTTTT.

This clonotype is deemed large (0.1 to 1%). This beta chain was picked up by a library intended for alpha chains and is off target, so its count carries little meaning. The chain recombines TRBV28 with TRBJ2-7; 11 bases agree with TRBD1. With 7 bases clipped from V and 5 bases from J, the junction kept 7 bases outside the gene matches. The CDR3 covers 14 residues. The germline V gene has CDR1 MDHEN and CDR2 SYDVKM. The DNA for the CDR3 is TGTGCCAGCAACGGGGCGGGACAGGGGGACGAGCAGTACTTC. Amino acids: CASNGAGQGDEQYF.

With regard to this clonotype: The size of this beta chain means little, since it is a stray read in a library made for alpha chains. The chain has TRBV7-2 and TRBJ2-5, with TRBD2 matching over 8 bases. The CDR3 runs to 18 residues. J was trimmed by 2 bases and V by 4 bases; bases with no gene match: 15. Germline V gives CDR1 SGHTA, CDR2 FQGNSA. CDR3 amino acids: CASSSGLGLAGFQETQYF. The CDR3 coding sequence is TGTGCCAGCAGCTCTGGCTTGGGGCTAGCGGGCTTTCAAGAGACCCAGTACTTC. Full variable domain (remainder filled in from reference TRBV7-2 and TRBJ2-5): GAGVSQSPSNKVTEKGKDVELRCDPISGHTALYWYRQSLGQGLEFLIYFQGNSAPDKSGLPSDRFSAERTGGSVSTLTIQRTQQEDSAVYLCASSSGLGLAGFQETQYFGPGTRLLVL.

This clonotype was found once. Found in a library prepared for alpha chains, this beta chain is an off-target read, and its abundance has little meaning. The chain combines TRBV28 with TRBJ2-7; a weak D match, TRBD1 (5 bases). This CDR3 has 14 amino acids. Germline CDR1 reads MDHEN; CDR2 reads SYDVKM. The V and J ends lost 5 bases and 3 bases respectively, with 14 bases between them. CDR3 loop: CASSPTAYYYEQYF. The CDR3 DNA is TGTGCCAGCAGTCCGACAGCCTACTACTACGAGCAGTACTTC.

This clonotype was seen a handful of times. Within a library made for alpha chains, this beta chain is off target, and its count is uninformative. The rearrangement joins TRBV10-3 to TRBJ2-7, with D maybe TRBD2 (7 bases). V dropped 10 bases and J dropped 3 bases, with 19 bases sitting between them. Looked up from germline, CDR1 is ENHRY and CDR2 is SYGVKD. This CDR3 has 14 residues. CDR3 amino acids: CASAGAAENYEQYF. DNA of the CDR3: TGTGCCAGCGCGGGGGCAGCGGAGAACTACGAGCAGTACTTC.

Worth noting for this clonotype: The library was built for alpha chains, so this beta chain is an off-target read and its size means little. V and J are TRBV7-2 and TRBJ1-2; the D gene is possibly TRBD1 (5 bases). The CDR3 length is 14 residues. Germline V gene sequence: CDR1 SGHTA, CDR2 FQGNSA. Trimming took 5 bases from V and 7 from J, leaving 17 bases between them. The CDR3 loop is CASSQLAGGAGYTF. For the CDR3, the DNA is TGTGCCAGCAGCCAATTAGCGGGCGGGGCTGGCTACACCTTC. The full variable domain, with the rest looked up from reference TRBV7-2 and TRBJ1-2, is GAGVSQSPSNKVTEKGKDVELRCDPISGHTALYWYRQSLGQGLEFLIYFQGNSAPDKSGLPSDRFSAERTGGSVSTLTIQRTQQEDSAVYLCASSQLAGGAGYTFGSGTRLTVV.

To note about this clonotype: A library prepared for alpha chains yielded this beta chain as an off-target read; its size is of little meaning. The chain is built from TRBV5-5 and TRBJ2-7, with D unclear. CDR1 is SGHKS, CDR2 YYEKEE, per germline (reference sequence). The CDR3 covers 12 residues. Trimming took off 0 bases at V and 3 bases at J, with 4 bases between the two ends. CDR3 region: CASSLGDYEQYF. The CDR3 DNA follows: TGTGCCAGCAGCTTGGGGGACTACGAGCAGTACTTC.

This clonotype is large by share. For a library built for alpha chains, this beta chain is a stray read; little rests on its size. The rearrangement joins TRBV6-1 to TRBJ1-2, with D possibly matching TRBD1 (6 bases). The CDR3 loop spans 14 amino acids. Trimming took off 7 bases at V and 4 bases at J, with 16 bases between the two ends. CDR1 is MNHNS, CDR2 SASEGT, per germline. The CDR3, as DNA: TGTGCCAGCACAGAAGACAGGCGAATCTATGGCTACACCTTC. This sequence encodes CASTEDRRIYGYTF.

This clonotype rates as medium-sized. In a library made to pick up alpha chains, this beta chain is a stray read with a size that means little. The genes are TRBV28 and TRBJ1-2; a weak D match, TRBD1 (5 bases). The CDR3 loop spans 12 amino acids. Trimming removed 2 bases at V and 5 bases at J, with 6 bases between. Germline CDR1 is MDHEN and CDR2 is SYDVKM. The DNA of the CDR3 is TGTGCCAGCAGTTTAGGGGGTTATGGCTACACCTTC. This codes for CASSLGGYGYTF.

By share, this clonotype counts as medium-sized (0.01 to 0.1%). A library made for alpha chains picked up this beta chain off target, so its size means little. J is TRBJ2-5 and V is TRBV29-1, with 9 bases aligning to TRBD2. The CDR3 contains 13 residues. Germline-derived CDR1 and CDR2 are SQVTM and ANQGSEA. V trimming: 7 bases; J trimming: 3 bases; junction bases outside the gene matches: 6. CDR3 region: CSGEASGKETQYF. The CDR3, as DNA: TGCAGCGGCGAGGCTAGCGGGAAAGAGACCCAGTACTTC.

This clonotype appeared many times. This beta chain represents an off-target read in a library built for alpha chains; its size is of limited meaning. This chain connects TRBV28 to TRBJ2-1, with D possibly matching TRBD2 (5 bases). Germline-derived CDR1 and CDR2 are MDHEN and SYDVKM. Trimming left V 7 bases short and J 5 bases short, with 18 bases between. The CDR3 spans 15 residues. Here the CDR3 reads CASTPLERYNNEQFF. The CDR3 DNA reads TGTGCCAGCACGCCACTAGAGAGGTACAACAATGAGCAGTTCTTC.

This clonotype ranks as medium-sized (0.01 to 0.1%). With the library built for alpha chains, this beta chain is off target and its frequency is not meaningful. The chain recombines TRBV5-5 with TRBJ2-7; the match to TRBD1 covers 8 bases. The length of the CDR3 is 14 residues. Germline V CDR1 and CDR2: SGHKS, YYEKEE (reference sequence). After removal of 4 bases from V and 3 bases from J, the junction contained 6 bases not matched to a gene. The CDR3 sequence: CASSTGQGYYEQYF. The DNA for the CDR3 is TGTGCCAGCAGCACCGGACAGGGTTACTACGAGCAGTACTTC.

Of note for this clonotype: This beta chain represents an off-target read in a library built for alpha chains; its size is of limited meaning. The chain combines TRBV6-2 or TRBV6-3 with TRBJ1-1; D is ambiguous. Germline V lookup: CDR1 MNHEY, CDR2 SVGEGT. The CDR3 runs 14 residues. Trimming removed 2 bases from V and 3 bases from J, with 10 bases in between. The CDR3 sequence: CASSYGFGDTEAFF. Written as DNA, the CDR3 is TGTGCCAGCAGTTACGGATTTGGTGACACTGAAGCTTTCTTT.

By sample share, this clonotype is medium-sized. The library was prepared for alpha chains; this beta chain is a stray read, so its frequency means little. The CDR3 DNA reads TGCAGTGCTGGGACCGGGACTAGGTTTGAGCAGTTCTTC. Its protein is CSAGTGTRFEQFF. This sequence joins TRBV20-1 and TRBJ2-1; 8 bases align to TRBD2. V lost 5 bases to trimming and J lost 9 bases; unmatched junction nucleotides: 9. The CDR3 loop spans 13 amino acids. Germline V lookup: CDR1 DFQATT, CDR2 SNEGSKA (reference sequence).